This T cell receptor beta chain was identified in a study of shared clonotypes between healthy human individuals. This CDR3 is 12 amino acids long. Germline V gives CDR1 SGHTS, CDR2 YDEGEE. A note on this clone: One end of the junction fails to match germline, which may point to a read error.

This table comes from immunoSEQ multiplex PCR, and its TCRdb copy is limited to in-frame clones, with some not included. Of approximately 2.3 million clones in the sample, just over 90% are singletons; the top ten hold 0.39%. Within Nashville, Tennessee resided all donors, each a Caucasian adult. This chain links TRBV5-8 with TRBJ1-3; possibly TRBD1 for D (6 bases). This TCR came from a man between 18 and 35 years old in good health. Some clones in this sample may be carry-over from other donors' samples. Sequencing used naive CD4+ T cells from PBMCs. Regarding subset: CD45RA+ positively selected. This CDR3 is CASGAGGNTIYF. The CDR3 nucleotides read TGCGCGTCGGGGGCCGGGGGAAACACCATATATTTT.